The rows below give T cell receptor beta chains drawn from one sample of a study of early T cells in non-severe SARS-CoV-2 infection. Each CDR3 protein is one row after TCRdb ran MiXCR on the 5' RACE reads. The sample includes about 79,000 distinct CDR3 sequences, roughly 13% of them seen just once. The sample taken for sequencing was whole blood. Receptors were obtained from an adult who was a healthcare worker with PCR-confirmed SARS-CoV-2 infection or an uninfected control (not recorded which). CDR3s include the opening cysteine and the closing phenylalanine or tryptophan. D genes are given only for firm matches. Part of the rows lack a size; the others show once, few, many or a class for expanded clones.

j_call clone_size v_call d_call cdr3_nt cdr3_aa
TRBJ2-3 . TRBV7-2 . TGTGCCAGCAGCTTAGTAGGGATAGATACGCAGTATTTT CASSLVGIDTQYF
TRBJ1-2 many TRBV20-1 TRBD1 TGCAGTGCTAGATATACGCTGGGACAGGGTCACTATGGCTACACCTTC CSARYTLGQGHYGYTF
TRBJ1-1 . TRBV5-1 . TGCGCCAGCAGCTTGCCGCTAACCCAAGGGGCTGAAGCTTTCTTT CASSLPLTQGAEAFF
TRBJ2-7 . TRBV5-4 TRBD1 TGTGCCAGCAGCTTGTACGGACAGGGAATCTACGAGCAGTACTTC CASSLYGQGIYEQYF
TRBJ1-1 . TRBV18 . TGTGCCAGCTCACCACGTCTACAGGGCAACACTGAAGCTTTCTTT CASSPRLQGNTEAFF
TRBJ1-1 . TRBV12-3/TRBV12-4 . TGTGCCAGCCAGCCCAGGGTGAACACTGAAGCTTTCTTT CASQPRVNTEAFF
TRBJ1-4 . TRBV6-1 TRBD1 TGTGCCAGCAGTGGGACAGGGGGCGACGAAAAACTGTTTTTT CASSGTGGDEKLFF
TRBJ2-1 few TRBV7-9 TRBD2 TGTGCCAGCAGCTTTTCCCAGCGGGAGACCCTTTATCATGAGCAGTTCTTC CASSFSQRETLYHEQFF
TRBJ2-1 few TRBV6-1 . TGTGCCAGCAGAGAGGGGCCTTACAATGAGCAGTTCTTC CASREGPYNEQFF
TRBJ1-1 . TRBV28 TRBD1 TGTGCCAGCAGCCATGCTTCGGACAGGGGGCGAACTGAAGCTTTCTTT CASSHASDRGRTEAFF
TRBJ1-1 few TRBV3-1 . TGTGCCAGCAGCCAAGAAGGGAGGACTGAAGCTTTCTTT CASSQEGRTEAFF
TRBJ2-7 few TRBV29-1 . TGCAGCGTTTCTAGCTCAGGGGTCTACGAGCAGTACTTC CSVSSSGVYEQYF
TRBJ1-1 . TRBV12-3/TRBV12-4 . TGTGCCAGCAGTTGGTCAATGGGGTCTGAAGCTTTCTTT CASSWSMGSEAFF
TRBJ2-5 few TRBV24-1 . TGTGCCACCAGTCAGGGCAGGGCGCTCGAGACCCAGTACTTC CATSQGRALETQYF
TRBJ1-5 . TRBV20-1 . TGCAGTGCTAGAGATGCAAGGGGAGATAGTTTTCAGCCCCAGCATTTT CSARDARGDSFQPQHF
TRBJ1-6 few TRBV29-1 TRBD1 TGCAGCGTTGCCACAGGGGGCAATAATTCACCCCTCCACTTT CSVATGGNNSPLHF
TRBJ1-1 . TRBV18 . TGTGCCAGCTCACCAGGGGTAAGCACTGAAGCTTTCTTT CASSPGVSTEAFF
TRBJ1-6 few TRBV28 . TGTGCCAGCGGCCCCCCGGGGGCGATTGATTCACCCCTCCACTTT CASGPPGAIDSPLHF
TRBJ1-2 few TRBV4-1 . TGCGCCAGCAGCCAAGGTCCTGTAGACTCTAACTATGGCTACACCTTC CASSQGPVDSNYGYTF
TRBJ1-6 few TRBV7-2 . TGTGCCAGCGGGGGCTCCTATAATTCACCCCTCCACTTT CASGGSYNSPLHF
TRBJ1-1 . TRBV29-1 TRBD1 TGCAGCGTCACTCCCCATCGGGGGGGACAGGGGAACACTGAAGCTTTCTTT CSVTPHRGGQGNTEAFF
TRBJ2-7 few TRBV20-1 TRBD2 TGCAGTGCTCCAGGACTAGCTAGCTCCTACGAGCAGTACTTC CSAPGLASSYEQYF
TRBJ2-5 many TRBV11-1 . TGTGCCAGCAGCTTAGGGGCAGGACTCCAAGAGACCCAGTACTTC CASSLGAGLQETQYF
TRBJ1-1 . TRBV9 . TGTGCCAGCAGCGTAACAAACAACTATGAAGCTTTCTTT CASSVTNNYEAFF
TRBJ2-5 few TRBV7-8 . TGTGCCAGCAGCTTCAGGGGGGAGCAAGAGACCCAGTACTTC CASSFRGEQETQYF
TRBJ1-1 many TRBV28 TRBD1 TGTGCCAGCAGCCCCGGTGGGACAGGGGTGTCCATGAACACTGAAGCTTTCTTT CASSPGGTGVSMNTEAFF
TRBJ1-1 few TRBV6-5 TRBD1 TGTGCCAGCAGTTACTCCCGACAGGGAGGATCGAACACTGAAGCTTTCTTT CASSYSRQGGSNTEAFF
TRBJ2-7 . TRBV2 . TGTGCCAGCAGTTCGGGGGCCCACTCCTACGAGCAGTACTTC CASSSGAHSYEQYF
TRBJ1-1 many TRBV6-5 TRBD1 TGTGCCAGCAGTTTCGGGACAGCGAGTGACACTGAAGCTTTCTTT CASSFGTASDTEAFF
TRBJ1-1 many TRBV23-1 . TGCGCCAGCAGTCACAGTCAGGGCAGTGAAGCTTTCTTT CASSHSQGSEAFF
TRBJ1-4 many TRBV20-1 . TGCAGTGCTAGTTTTGGACAGCAGACAGGAAAACTGTTTTTT CSASFGQQTGKLFF
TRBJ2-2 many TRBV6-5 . TGTGCCAGCAGTTGGGGACCCGGCGCCGGGGAGCTGTTTTTT CASSWGPGAGELFF
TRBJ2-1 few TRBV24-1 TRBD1 TGTGCCACTCAGCAGGGGGCTAATGAGCAGTTCTTC CATQQGANEQFF
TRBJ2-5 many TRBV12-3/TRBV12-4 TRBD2 TGTGCCAGCAGTTTAGGACTAGCGGGAGGAGAGACCCAGTACTTC CASSLGLAGGETQYF
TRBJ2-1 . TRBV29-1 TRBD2 TGCAGCGTTGAAGGTGGGCTAGCGGGGGTAAACAATGAGCAGTTCTTC CSVEGGLAGVNNEQFF
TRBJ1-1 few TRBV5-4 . TGTGCCAGCAGCTTGGATTCGTCGGGTGACACTGAAGCTTTCTTT CASSLDSSGDTEAFF
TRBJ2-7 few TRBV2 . TGTGCCAGCAGTCGACAGGACCCGTACGAGCAGTACTTC CASSRQDPYEQYF
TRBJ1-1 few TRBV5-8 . TGTGCCAGCAGCTTGGAAGGGGATAACGCTGAAGTTTTCTTT CASSLEGDNAEVFF
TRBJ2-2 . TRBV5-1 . TGCGCCAGCAGCTTGGATCAGGGGCCGGGGAACGGGGAGCTGTTTTTT CASSLDQGPGNGELFF
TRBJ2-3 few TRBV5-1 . TGCGCCAGCAGCTTGGTTGCGGGGATCACAGATACGCAGTATTTT CASSLVAGITDTQYF
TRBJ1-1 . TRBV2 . TGTGCCAGCAGCCCACATGGCACTGAAGCTTTCTTT CASSPHGTEAFF
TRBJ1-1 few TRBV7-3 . TGTGCCAGCAGCTCTTATCAAGGGCCTGAAGCTTTCTTT CASSSYQGPEAFF
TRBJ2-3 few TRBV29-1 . TGCAGCGTTGTACCGGCAACCGATACGCAGTATTTT CSVVPATDTQYF
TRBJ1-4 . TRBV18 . TGTGCCAGCTCACCCCTAGGAGGGACTAATGAAAAACTGTTTTTT CASSPLGGTNEKLFF
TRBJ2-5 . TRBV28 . TGTGCCAGCAGCGAGGGTGGGGGGAAAGAGACCCAGTACTTC CASSEGGGKETQYF
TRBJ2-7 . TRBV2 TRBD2 TGTGCCAGCAGTGAATACGGGACTAGCGGGAGTTTACACGAGCAGTACTTC CASSEYGTSGSLHEQYF
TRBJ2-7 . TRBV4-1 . TGCGCCAGCAGCCTAGCCGGGAGTAAGGAGCAGTACTTC CASSLAGSKEQYF
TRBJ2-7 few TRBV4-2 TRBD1 TGTGCCAGCAGCCAAGATTTCCCGACAGGGGACGAGCAGTACTTC CASSQDFPTGDEQYF
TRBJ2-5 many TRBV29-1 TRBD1 TGCAGCGCCCGAAGTCGCTCCGGGACAGGGGTTAAGGGCCAAGAGACCCAGTACTTC CSARSRSGTGVKGQETQYF
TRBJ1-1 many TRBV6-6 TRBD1 TGTGCCAGCAGTTTCGGGACAGGGAGCGTGAACACTGAAGCTTTCTTT CASSFGTGSVNTEAFF
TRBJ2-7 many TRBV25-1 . TGTGCCAGCGGATTGACAACTACCTACGAGCAGTACTTC CASGLTTTYEQYF
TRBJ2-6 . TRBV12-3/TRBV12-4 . TGTGCCAGCAGGGGCCGGGGACCTTCCCCTGGGGCCAACGTCCTGACTTTC CASRGRGPSPGANVLTF
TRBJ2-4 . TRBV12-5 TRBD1 TGTGCTAGTGGTTTGTACCTTTTACGACAGGGCCCAAACATTCAGTACTTC CASGLYLLRQGPNIQYF
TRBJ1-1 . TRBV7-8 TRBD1 TGTGCCAGCAGCATTCGGACAGGGGGGACCTACACTGAAGCTTTCTTT CASSIRTGGTYTEAFF